Shown below are 28 T cell receptor beta chains from a single sample sequenced in a study of T cells after yellow fever vaccination. TCRdb re-called the 5' RACE reads through MiXCR, storing one row per CDR3 protein. This sample has almost 30,000 distinct CDR3 sequences; roughly 5.9% occur once, and the top ten carry 25%. The sample consisted of PBMCs, either bulk or a sorted T-cell subset (CD4+, CD8+, memory, or dextramer-sorted; not recorded which), taken on the day of the yellow fever booster vaccination. The receptors stem from a young man who received the YFV17D yellow fever vaccine.

The gene calls are TRBV6-1 and TRBJ2-1, with 10 nucleotides matching TRBD1. In germline, CDR1 is MNHNS, CDR2 SASEGT. Losses at the gene ends were 6 bases for V and 6 bases for J; bases not matched to a gene: 8. The CDR3 loop spans 15 amino acids. The CDR3: CASSLGQGRGNEQFF. The CDR3 bases are TGTGCCAGCAGCCTGGGACAGGGGAGAGGCAATGAGCAGTTCTTC.

This chain uses TRBV6-5 with TRBJ2-5, with 9 bases fitting TRBD2. The CDR3 extends over 15 amino acids. Germline values: CDR1 MNHEY, CDR2 SVGAGI. Germline trimming cut 2 bases from V and 6 bases from J; bases unmatched to any gene: 7. CDR3 sequence reads: CASSYAGGPDQTQYF. The DNA for the CDR3 is TGTGCCAGCAGTTACGCGGGAGGGCCCGACCAGACCCAGTACTTC.

V and J are TRBV3-1 and TRBJ2-6; possibly TRBD1 or TRBD2 for D (5 bases each). This CDR3 spans 17 amino acids. V lost 5 bases and J lost 0, with 14 bases in between. In germline, CDR1 is LGHDT, CDR2 YNNKEL (reference sequence). CDR3: CASSAWDDHSGANVLTF. The CDR3 coding sequence is TGTGCCAGCAGCGCTTGGGACGACCACTCTGGGGCCAACGTCCTGACTTTC.

This clonotype was counted at least ten times. The chain carries TRBV19 and TRBJ2-2, with 9 bases fitting TRBD2. The CDR3 loop spans 13 amino acids. Germline values: CDR1 LNHDA, CDR2 SQIVND (reference sequence). V lost 7 bases and J lost 6; bases outside the gene matches: 3. CDR3 in amino acids: CASKAGGPGELFF. In DNA, the CDR3 is TGTGCCAGTAAAGCGGGAGGCCCCGGGGAGCTGTTTTTT.

This sequence joins TRBV5-6 and TRBJ2-7; TRBD2 aligns across 12 bases. Germline CDR1 reads SGHDT; CDR2 reads YYEEEE. V shed 4 bases, J shed 6 bases, and the junction held 8 bases outside the gene matches. The CDR3 has 15 amino acids. DNA of the CDR3: TGTGCCAGCAGCGGACTAGCGGGAAGGCGCTCCGAGCAGTACTTC. It codes for CASSGLAGRRSEQYF.

Ten or more counts support this clonotype. The CDR3 bases are TGCGCCAGCAGCCGAGCCACCGGGAATTGGGGCAATGAGCAGTTCTTC. This gives the protein CASSRATGNWGNEQFF. The chain has TRBV4-3 and TRBJ2-1, with D perhaps TRBD2 (5 bases). Germline V CDR1 and CDR2: LGHNA, YSLEER. The V end lost 4 bases, the J end lost 6 bases, and 19 bases lay between the germline ends. The CDR3 totals 16 residues.

The rearrangement uses TRBV12-3 or TRBV12-4 and TRBJ1-2; no reliable D call. The V end was cut by 1 base, the J end by 4 bases, with 7 bases between. The CDR3 contains 13 residues. The chain's CDR3 is CASSLDTAYGYTF. The DNA for the CDR3 is TGTGCCAGCAGTTTAGACACAGCCTATGGCTACACCTTC.

This clonotype was found many times. The chain is built from TRBV5-4 and TRBJ1-2; TRBD1 is a possible D gene (5 bases). CDR1 and CDR2 from the germline V gene are SGHNT and YYREEE (reference sequence). This CDR3 has 13 residues. V was cut by 1 base and J by 4 bases, with 8 bases left in between. The CDR3 DNA sequence: TGTGCCAGCAGCTTGCCGGGGGGCTATGGCTACACCTTC. The encoded protein is CASSLPGGYGYTF.

The chain has TRBV19 and TRBJ2-1; 13 nucleotides align to TRBD2. The CDR3 is 17 residues long. In germline, CDR1 is LNHDA, CDR2 SQIVND (reference sequence). Losses at the gene ends were 6 bases for V and 1 base for J; bases not matched to a gene: 6. CDR3 amino acids: CASRSGLAGESYNEQFF. The CDR3 nucleotides are TGTGCCAGTAGGTCAGGACTAGCGGGAGAATCCTACAATGAGCAGTTCTTC.

The rearrangement uses TRBV29-1 and TRBJ1-1; D unclear. The CDR3 is 12 amino acids. Trimming removed 4 bases at V and 4 bases at J, with 10 bases between. CDR1 is SQVTM, CDR2 ANQGSEA, per germline. In DNA form, the CDR3 reads TGCAGCGTTGTGGATCCGTCCACTGAAGCTTTCTTT. This gives the protein CSVVDPSTEAFF.

This clonotype was detected ten times or more. This sequence joins TRBV6-1 and TRBJ2-3; TRBD2 aligns across 12 bases. The germline CDR1 and CDR2 sequences are MNHNS and SASEGT. There are 15 residues in the CDR3. Trimming took 7 bases from V and 4 from J; bases not matched to a gene: 6. The CDR3 loop reads CASTPLAGGADTQYF. The DNA for the CDR3 is TGTGCCAGCACCCCACTAGCGGGAGGCGCAGATACGCAGTATTTT.

Points on this clonotype: A single base separates this from a much larger clone, so it may be a read error. The chain carries TRBV18 and TRBJ1-1, with D unresolved. The length of the CDR3 is 12 residues. CDR1 is KGHSH and CDR2 is LQKENI in the germline V gene. The CDR3 is CASSIKNTKAFF. DNA of the CDR3: TGTGCCAGCTCAATAAAGAACACTAAAGCTTTCTTT.

The chain couples TRBV5-6 to TRBJ2-1, with D maybe TRBD2 (6 bases). This CDR3 is 20 amino acids long. Trimming removed 0 bases at V and 4 bases at J, with 26 bases between. The germline CDR1 and CDR2 sequences are SGHDT and YYEEEE. The CDR3 region has the DNA TGTGCCAGCAGCTTGGCACCCATAGGGAGAGGGAGGTTGCCTTACAATGAGCAGTTCTTC. Its translation is CASSLAPIGRGRLPYNEQFF.

The table lists this clonotype with many counts. The V call is TRBV6-5, the J call TRBJ1-6, with a weak D call TRBD1 (5 bases). CDR3 length: 19 residues. Germline values: CDR1 MNHEY, CDR2 SVGAGI. V gave up 0 bases and J gave up 2 bases, with 17 bases separating them. CDR3: CASSYSRGQQETYNSPLHF. Here the CDR3 DNA reads TGTGCCAGCAGTTACTCCCGGGGCCAACAGGAAACCTATAATTCACCCCTCCACTTT.

This clonotype was recorded only once. The chain joins TRBV30 to TRBJ2-1, with no clear D. This CDR3 is 14 amino acids long. The germline V gene has CDR1 GTSNPN and CDR2 SVGIG (reference sequence). Trimming pared 4 bases from V and 7 bases from J, leaving 17 bases between. The CDR3 DNA is TGTGCCTGGAACAACGACCGAGGTGGGAATGAGCAGTTCTTC. Its translation is CAWNNDRGGNEQFF.

This clonotype is large in the sample. The chain couples TRBV2 to TRBJ2-1; TRBD2 agrees at 14 bases. J gave up 10 bases and V 6 bases, and 11 bases lay outside the gene matches. CDR1 is SNHLY, CDR2 FYNNEI, per germline. The CDR3 sequence is 16 residues long. The DNA of the CDR3 is TGTGCCAGCAGGGACGTGGGACTAGCGGGAGAATGGGAGCAGTTCTTC. Encoded protein: CASRDVGLAGEWEQFF.

The sample holds many counts of this clonotype. The rearrangement joins TRBV28 to TRBJ2-7; no reliable D call. The CDR3 runs to 13 residues. The germline V and J ends were trimmed by 8 bases and 4 bases, with 15 bases remaining between them. Germline V gives CDR1 MDHEN, CDR2 SYDVKM. The CDR3 nucleotides are TGTGCCAGCCATCTGGACGCAGGATACGAGCAGTACTTC. Protein sequence: CASHLDAGYEQYF.

In its sample, this clonotype was seen many times. The V and J genes are TRBV28 and TRBJ1-1; D perhaps matches TRBD1 (6 bases). Trimming removed 6 bases at V and 11 bases at J, with 16 bases between. In germline, CDR1 is MDHEN, CDR2 SYDVKM. The CDR3 is 12 residues long. CDR3 in DNA: TGTGCCAGCAGGATTGGGGGGCGCCCGGCTTTCTTT. Translating it yields CASRIGGRPAFF. Variable domain in full (rest from reference TRBV28 and TRBJ1-1): DVKVTQSSRYLVKRTGEKVFLECVQDMDHENMFWYRQDPGLGLRLIYFSYDVKMKEKGDIPEGYSVSREKKERFSLILESASTNQTSMYLCASRIGGRPAFFGQGTRLTVV.

There are many counts of this clonotype. The CDR3: CAISELQGAYNEQFF. CDR3 DNA sequence: TGTGCCATCAGTGAGTTACAGGGTGCCTACAATGAGCAGTTCTTC. The gene calls are TRBV10-3 and TRBJ2-1; D may be TRBD1 (6 bases). The CDR3 covers 15 residues. Looked up from germline, CDR1 is ENHRY and CDR2 is SYGVKD. V shed 1 base and J shed 2 bases, with 9 bases lying between them.

This clonotype was seen only a few times. This chain links TRBV6-2 or TRBV6-3 with TRBJ2-5, with 7 bases that match TRBD2. After removal of 4 bases from V and 7 bases from J, the junction contained 9 bases not matched to a gene. Germline CDR1 reads MNHEY; CDR2 reads SVGEGT. This CDR3 has 14 amino acids. The CDR3, as DNA: TGTGCCAGCAGTTCCGGGACTACCGCGGGGACCCAGTACTTC. Translated: CASSSGTTAGTQYF.

This clonotype was observed at least ten times. The chain links TRBV15 to TRBJ1-1; 8 bases match TRBD1. This CDR3 region has 15 residues. The junction had 5 bases not matched to a gene; V was cut back by 1 base and J by 4 bases. Germline loops: CDR1 LNHNV, CDR2 YYDKDF (reference sequence). The CDR3 is CATSRGRQGFTEAFF. For the CDR3, the DNA is TGTGCCACCAGCAGAGGCAGACAGGGGTTCACTGAAGCTTTCTTT.

This clonotype was observed at least ten times. This chain connects TRBV20-1 to TRBJ2-5; 8 bases line up with TRBD2. Per germline, CDR1 DFQATT and CDR2 SNEGSKA (reference sequence). The CDR3 is 13 residues long. J was trimmed by 4 bases and V by 6 bases; bases with no gene match: 7. CDR3 protein: CSASAGARETQYF. For the CDR3, the DNA is TGCAGTGCCTCAGCGGGAGCCAGAGAGACCCAGTACTTC.

This clonotype was seen ten or more times. This chain uses TRBV28 with TRBJ2-2; D is unresolved. CDR1 is MDHEN, CDR2 SYDVKM, per germline. Trimming took off 2 bases at V and 1 base at J, with 2 bases between the two ends. The CDR3 covers 13 residues. The CDR3, as DNA: TGTGCCAGCAGTTTAGGGAACACCGGGGAGCTGTTTTTT. It translates to CASSLGNTGELFF.

The sample holds a few counts of this clonotype. CDR3 bases: TGTGCCAGCAGCTTAGTGGGACAGACCAAAAACATTCAGTACTTC. Amino acid sequence: CASSLVGQTKNIQYF. The rearrangement joins TRBV7-8 to TRBJ2-4; 7 nucleotides line up with TRBD1. This CDR3 is 15 amino acids long. With V trimmed by 1 base and J by 2 bases, 2 bases remained unmatched. Germline values: CDR1 SGHVS, CDR2 FQNEAQ.

This sequence joins TRBV24-1 and TRBJ2-1; 8 bases match TRBD1. CDR3 length equals 16 residues. Germline CDR1 and CDR2: KGHDR and SFDVKD. V lost 1 base to trimming and J lost 0 bases; unmatched junction nucleotides: 1. Here the CDR3 DNA reads TGTGCCACCAGTGATTTTGGACAGGGCTCCTACAATGAGCAGTTCTTC. This codes for CATSDFGQGSYNEQFF.

This rearrangement joins TRBV7-3 to TRBJ2-1, with a tentative D call TRBD1 (5 bases). Germline V gene lookup returns CDR1 SGHTA and CDR2 FQGTGA. The CDR3 sequence is 16 residues long. Trimming shortened V by 4 bases and J by 0 bases, and 13 bases separated the two germline ends. The CDR3 here is CASSSSGSGSYNEQFF. In DNA, the CDR3 is TGTGCCAGCAGCTCCTCAGGGTCGGGCTCCTACAATGAGCAGTTCTTC.

At least ten counts were recorded for this clonotype. The chain employs TRBV5-1 and TRBJ2-3; D unresolved. There are 16 residues in the CDR3. Germline assignment: CDR1 SGHRS and CDR2 YFSETQ. V lost 0 bases and J lost 1, with 12 bases in between. The CDR3 sequence: CASSLAGGPGTDTQYF. The CDR3 DNA follows: TGCGCCAGCAGCTTGGCCGGCGGCCCTGGCACAGATACGCAGTATTTT.

This clonotype was recorded at least ten times. The chain employs TRBV28 and TRBJ2-3; 7 bases line up with TRBD2. The germline CDR1 and CDR2 sequences are MDHEN and SYDVKM. Losses at the gene ends were 3 bases for V and 3 bases for J; bases not matched to a gene: 6. The length of the CDR3 is 15 residues. The CDR3 region is CASSFGGRRTDTQYF. The CDR3 DNA reads as TGTGCCAGCAGTTTTGGCGGGAGAAGGACAGATACGCAGTATTTT. Drawing the rest from reference TRBV28 and TRBJ2-3, the complete variable domain is DVKVTQSSRYLVKRTGEKVFLECVQDMDHENMFWYRQDPGLGLRLIYFSYDVKMKEKGDIPEGYSVSREKKERFSLILESASTNQTSMYLCASSFGGRRTDTQYFGPGTRLTVL.